This TCR beta chain was sequenced in a study of blood T cell repertoires in COVID-19. Study as a whole: The study drew acute and convalescent COVID-19 samples from the United States, Italy and Spain.

How the authors handled the data: Reference gene primer amplification gave estimated nucleated cell counts. TCRdb's table, derived via immunoSEQ multiplex PCR, lists solely in-frame clones and lacks some. V and J calls and clone size are given by that table; D and trimming were obtained from the DNA. This sample has under 200,000 clones, with roughly 80% found just once. CDR3 length: 12 amino acids. The germline V and J ends were trimmed by 6 bases and 5 bases, with 13 bases remaining between them. CDR1 is SQVTM, CDR2 ANQGSEA, per germline. The clonotype comes from a man in his 60s with active or convalescent COVID-19. The chain couples TRBV29-1 to TRBJ2-5; D is ambiguous. Specimen: peripheral blood. This CDR3 reads CSVPGVGETQYF. In DNA, the CDR3 is TGCAGCGTACCTGGAGTGGGTGAGACCCAGTACTTC.